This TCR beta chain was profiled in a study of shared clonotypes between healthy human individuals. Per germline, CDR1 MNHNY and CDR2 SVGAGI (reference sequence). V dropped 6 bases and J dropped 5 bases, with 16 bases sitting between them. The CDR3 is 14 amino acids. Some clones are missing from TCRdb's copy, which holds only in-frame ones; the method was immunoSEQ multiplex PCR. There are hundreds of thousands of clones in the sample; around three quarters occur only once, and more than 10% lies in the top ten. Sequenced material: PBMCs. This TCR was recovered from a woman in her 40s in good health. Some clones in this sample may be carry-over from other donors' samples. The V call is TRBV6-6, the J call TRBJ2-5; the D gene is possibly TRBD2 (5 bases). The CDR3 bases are TGTGCCAGCAGCGCGGTTAAGGGAGTGGAGACCCAGTACTTC. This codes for CASSAVKGVETQYF.